This TCR beta chain emerged from a study of T cell repertoires in cytomegalovirus infection. This clonotype was observed a few times. Its target is not known. The CDR3 length is 19 residues. The trim removed 10 bases at V and 1 base at J, leaving 24 bases unmatched. The germline CDR1 and CDR2 sequences are KGHDR and SFDVKD. A single record per CDR3 protein comes from TCRdb applying MiXCR to the reads. This table holds 55,000 to 70,000 distinct CDR3 sequences, roughly 34% found once. The specimen sequenced was PBMCs, sequenced either directly or after in vitro stimulation (not recorded which). This sequence originates from a human donor in good health (CMV status not recorded). Some clones in this sample may be carry-over from other donors' samples. The chain is built from TRBV24-1 and TRBJ2-7; TRBD1 matches at 7 bases. The CDR3 DNA reads TGTGCCACAAAAAGGCCGGGACAGACCATCCGGGGCCCTTCCTACGAGCAGTACTTC. Translated: CATKRPGQTIRGPSYEQYF.